The clone carrying this T cell receptor beta chain was counted a few times. Its antigen is not known. The CDR3 loop spans 15 amino acids. V gave up 5 bases and J gave up 4 bases, with 15 bases separating them. Germline lookup yields CDR1 MDHEN and CDR2 SYDVKM. None of the patients had undergone any treatment ahead of thyroid surgery. The sample belongs to a study of metastatic and nonmetastatic thyroid tumors. About the research overall: The study looked at repertoires side by side in blood and in tumor or nodule tissue from malignant and benign thyroid patients.

Study findings and constraints: Patients with malignant thyroid tumors reportedly had significantly higher TCR beta diversity than those with benign nodules, in blood and tumor.

Original data processing: For papillary thyroid cancer, a distant-metastasis classifier was constructed from CDR3 differences observed across clinicopathological groups. TCRdb re-analyzed the PCR reads using MiXCR. In this record, the V and J calls reflect TCRdb's handling and not the investigators' own analysis. This sample has almost 35,000 clones, with about 15% found just once. The sequence was obtained from a female donor with papillary thyroid cancer or a benign thyroid nodule (not recorded which). Some clones in this sample may be carry-over from other donors' samples. The chain uses TRBV28 and TRBJ1-3; no firm D call. The source material was blood. The CDR3 region is CASSVSRSGGNTIYF. The CDR3 nucleotides are TGTGCCAGCAGTGTGTCGAGGTCGGGAGGAAACACCATATATTTT.